This T cell receptor beta chain was captured by sequencing in a study of CD8+CD57+ T cells in acquired aplastic anemia. Study background: CD4+ and CD8+ cells, once sorted, gave DNA averaging approximately 3.4 ug. Overall study results and limits: Patients and controls shared under 30 CD8+ CDR3 sequences, highly expressed in patients.

This clonotype has a handful of counts. Its antigen is currently unknown. Both TCR beta VDJ combination and CDR3 sequence profiling were carried out. Genomic DNA was the template for this profiling. MiXCR was run by TCRdb on the reads, yielding one entry per CDR3 protein. This table has about 210,000 distinct CDR3 sequences, over 55% appearing once. Germline CDR1 and CDR2: LNHNV and YYDKDF (reference sequence). There are 11 residues in the CDR3. With 8 bases removed from V and 7 bases from J, the gap between germline ends came to 9 bases. This sequence was found in a human donor in good health. V usage is TRBV15 and J usage is TRBJ2-1; D gene uncertain. Source material: sorted CD4+, CD8+, or CD8+CD57+ T cells (not recorded which) from PBMCs. As DNA, the CDR3 is TGTGCCACCGGTCTCTCGAATGAGCAGTTCTTC. It yields the protein CATGLSNEQFF. The full variable domain, rest sourced from reference TRBV15 and TRBJ2-1, is DAMVIQNPRYQVTQFGKPVTLSCSQTLNHNVMYWYQQKSSQAPKLLFHYYDKDFNNEADTPDNFQSRRPNTSFCFLDIRSPGLGDTAMYLCATGLSNEQFFGPGTRLTVL.